What follows describes a single TCR beta chain. The data originate from a study of blood T cell repertoires in COVID-19. Study-level background: The origin of the acute and convalescent COVID-19 samples was the United States, Italy and Spain. PBMCs, B-cell-depleted T cells, or T cells were the source of the cDNA or gDNA that made up the material.

This CDR3 has 15 amino acids. From germline, CDR1 is ENHRY and CDR2 SYGVKD. The trim removed 5 bases at V and 2 bases at J, leaving 5 bases unmatched. Only in-frame clones appear in the TCRdb table, and some are missing; sequencing was by immunoSEQ multiplex PCR. This table has tens of thousands of clones, about 81% appearing once. This TCR came from an elderly man with acute or convalescent COVID-19. The sequencing input was peripheral blood. The rearrangement uses TRBV10-3 and TRBJ2-3; the match to TRBD2 covers 9 bases. DNA of the CDR3: TGTGCCATCAGTAGCGGGGGGACTTTCACAGATACGCAGTATTTT. This translates into CAISSGGTFTDTQYF.